Listed below are T cell receptor beta chains from one sample, sequenced in a study of cytomegalovirus exposure and HLA in healthy donors. Data came from immunoSEQ multiplex PCR; TCRdb stores just in-frame clones and leaves some out. The data contain some 150,000 clones, 78% of them seen just once; the ten biggest clones take up less than 3%. What was sequenced was PBMCs. Receptors were obtained from a male donor in good health and CMV-seronegative. Both conserved end residues are part of each CDR3. Fields, in order: D gene, V gene, clone size, J gene, CDR3 DNA, CDR3 protein. The D gene is left open where the match is weak. Part of the rows lack a size; the others show once, few, many or a class for expanded clones.

>TRBD1|TRBV2|-|TRBJ2-1
TGTGCCAGCAGTGAGAGGGCAGGGGGCACTAATGAGCAGTTCTTC
CASSERAGGTNEQFF
>TRBD2|TRBV4-1|-|TRBJ2-1
TGCGCCAGCAGGATTAGCGGGAGTGTCCACAATGAGCAGTTCTTC
CASRISGSVHNEQFF
>-|TRBV5-1|once|TRBJ1-2
TGCGCCAGCAGCCCTCAGGGTTCGGCTTCCTATGGCTACACCTTC
CASSPQGSASYGYTF
>TRBD2|TRBV7-3|-|TRBJ2-3
TGTGCCAGCAGCCCTCTAGCGGGAGGGTCGAGAGATACGCAGTATTTT
CASSPLAGGSRDTQYF
>TRBD1|TRBV18|few|TRBJ1-2
TGTGCCAGCTCACCGACAGGGACTGCAGATAACTATGGCTACACCTTC
CASSPTGTADNYGYTF
>-|TRBV27|-|TRBJ2-7
TGTGCCAGCAGCCTACTCCGGCAGAGGGACTACGAGCAGTACTTC
CASSLLRQRDYEQYF
>TRBD1|TRBV4-1|-|TRBJ1-2
TGCGCCAGCAGCCTCCTACTCGGAGGGGGCGGCTACACCTTC
CASSLLLGGGGYTF
>TRBD2|TRBV4-2|once|TRBJ2-1
TGTGCCAGCAGGCCTTCGAGCGGGGGGGTCAATGAGCAGTTCTTC
CASRPSSGGVNEQFF
>-|TRBV14|-|TRBJ2-3
TGTGCCAGCAGCCAAGAGACTCCAGCCTTCCCCACAGATACGCAGTATTTT
CASSQETPAFPTDTQYF
>-|TRBV9|-|TRBJ1-1
TGTGCCAGCAGCGCCCGTGGAGGGAACACTGAAGCTTTCTTT
CASSARGGNTEAFF
>-|TRBV7-9|-|TRBJ2-7
TGTGCCACCAGAACAGGGTCCTACGAGCAGTACTTC
CATRTGSYEQYF
>-|TRBV19|-|TRBJ1-2
TGTGCCAGTAGTATAGGGCGGCTGTTAAACTATGGCTACACCTTC
CASSIGRLLNYGYTF
>-|TRBV19|-|TRBJ1-4
TGTGCCAGTAGTTCACACAGGAAGGCTAATGAAAAACTGTTTTTT
CASSSHRKANEKLFF
>-|TRBV13|-|TRBJ1-1
TGTGCCAGCAGCTCCCGGGTCATGAATTGGGGGGGGGCCGGCACTGAAGCTTTCTTT
CASSSRVMNWGGAGTEAFF
>TRBD1|TRBV2|-|TRBJ1-2
TGTGCCATTGGACAGGGGGACGACTATGGCTACACCTTC
CAIGQGDDYGYTF
>-|TRBV7-9|-|TRBJ2-1
TGTGCCAGCAGCTTAGCCCCGACAGGGCAGTTCTTC
CASSLAPTGQFF
>TRBD1|TRBV4-3|once|TRBJ2-5
TGCGCCAGCAGCACCGGGACAGGGCGAGAGACCCAGTACTTC
CASSTGTGRETQYF
>-|TRBV10-3|-|TRBJ1-3
TGTGCCATCAGTGACGCGGGAAGCTCTGGAAACACCATATATTTT
CAISDAGSSGNTIYF
>TRBD1|TRBV30|-|TRBJ1-1
TGTGCCTGGAGTGCCCGGGACAGGGCGTCAAACACTGAAGCTTTCTTT
CAWSARDRASNTEAFF
>-|TRBV5-5|once|TRBJ1-2
TGTGCCAGCAGCTTGGAGTTCCTGGACACTAACTATGGCTACACCTTC
CASSLEFLDTNYGYTF
>TRBD1|TRBV27|-|TRBJ2-7
TGTGCCAGCAGTAACGGACAGGGTGGCGAGCAGTACTTC
CASSNGQGGEQYF
>TRBD1|TRBV27|-|TRBJ2-7
TGTGCCAGCAGTCCATTGGACAGGGTTGGCTACGAGCAGTACTTC
CASSPLDRVGYEQYF
>-|TRBV27|-|TRBJ2-2
TGTGCCAGCAGTCTCCAATATGACAGGAGGAACACCGGGGAGCTGTTTTTT
CASSLQYDRRNTGELFF
>TRBD2|TRBV9|-|TRBJ2-7
TGTGCCAGCAGCGCCGGGTCTAGCGGGAGGAACGAGCAGTACTTC
CASSAGSSGRNEQYF
>TRBD1|TRBV6-6|once|TRBJ2-7
TGTGCCAGCAGTTCGGGACAGGGCAGCTCCTACGAGCAGTACTTC
CASSSGQGSSYEQYF
>TRBD1|TRBV15|-|TRBJ1-2
TGTGCCACCGGGACAGGGGGCCTTAACTATGGCTACACCTTC
CATGTGGLNYGYTF
>TRBD1|TRBV10-3|-|TRBJ1-1
TGTGCCATCAATCCAACAGGGGGATTTACTGAAGCTTTCTTT
CAINPTGGFTEAFF
>TRBD1|TRBV27|-|TRBJ1-2
TGTGCCAGCAGTTACCGGGACAGGGAAGGGGGTATGGATGGCTACACCTTC
CASSYRDREGGMDGYTF
>-|TRBV7-2|few|TRBJ2-1
TGTGCCAGCAGCTGGGGCTATGAGCAGTTCTTC
CASSWGYEQFF
>-|TRBV7-3|-|TRBJ1-2
TGTGCCAGCAGCTTAACTGGCAGGGGAGACTATGGCTACACCTTC
CASSLTGRGDYGYTF
>-|TRBV29-1|-|TRBJ2-7
TGCAGCGTTAAAGGACTACATACCTACGAGCAGTACTTC
CSVKGLHTYEQYF
>TRBD1|TRBV7-6|-|TRBJ1-5
TGTGCCAGCAGCTTAGGGGACAGACTCAATCAGCCCCAGCATTTT
CASSLGDRLNQPQHF
>TRBD1|TRBV5-5|-|TRBJ1-6
TGTGCCAGCACCGCGTCGAGACAGGGCAATTCACCCCTCCACTTT
CASTASRQGNSPLHF
>TRBD1|TRBV30|-|TRBJ2-7
TGTGCCTGGAGCCCCGGGACAGCACCCTACGAGCAGTACTTC
CAWSPGTAPYEQYF
>TRBD2|TRBV7-9|-|TRBJ2-2
TGTGCCAGCAGCTATGGACTAGCGGGAGAGGTTCCAGCCGGGGAGCTGTTTTTT
CASSYGLAGEVPAGELFF
>-|TRBV4-2|-|TRBJ2-7
TGTGCCAGCAGCCAAGCTAACACCAGAGCGGACCCTACCTACGAGCAGTACTTC
CASSQANTRADPTYEQYF
>-|TRBV7-2|-|TRBJ1-1
TGTGCCAGCAGCTTTTTCTCTGAAGCTTTCTTT
CASSFFSEAFF
>TRBD1|TRBV29-1|-|TRBJ2-6
TGCAGCGTTCGTATTTGGGACAGAAACTCTGGGGCCAACGTCCTGACTTTC
CSVRIWDRNSGANVLTF
>-|TRBV5-1|-|TRBJ1-2
TGCGCCAGCAGCTTGGCGCGTCTTGATGGCTACACCTTC
CASSLARLDGYTF
>TRBD1|TRBV7-8|-|TRBJ2-7
TGTGCCAGCAGCTTAGCGAGGACAGGGGGCGACGAGCAGTACTTC
CASSLARTGGDEQYF
>-|TRBV9|once|TRBJ1-2
TGTGCCAGCAGCCTCCCATCGTCGACGCGGGGCTACACCTTC
CASSLPSSTRGYTF
>-|TRBV15|-|TRBJ1-3
TGTGCCACCAGCAGATCTGGGACACGGAACTCTGGAAACACCATATATTTT
CATSRSGTRNSGNTIYF
>TRBD2|TRBV10-3|-|TRBJ2-7
TGTGCCATCAGACTAGCGGGAGGCGAGCAGTACTTC
CAIRLAGGEQYF
>-|TRBV7-2|once|TRBJ1-5
TGTGCCAGCAGCTTAGTAGGGGGGGTAGGTCAGCCCCAGCATTTT
CASSLVGGVGQPQHF
>-|TRBV6-5|-|TRBJ2-1
TGTGCCAGCAAAGGGAGCTCCTACAATGAGCAGTTCTTC
CASKGSSYNEQFF
>-|TRBV6-6|-|TRBJ1-1
TGTGCCAGCAGTTACCCGGGACAACAGAACACTGAAGCTTTCTTT
CASSYPGQQNTEAFF
>TRBD2|TRBV10-3|few|TRBJ2-1
TGTGCCATCAGTGAACCCGGACTAGCGGGAGGGTCCTACAATGAGCAGTTCTTC
CAISEPGLAGGSYNEQFF
>-|TRBV6-5|-|TRBJ2-7
TGTGCCAGCAGTTCCCCGACACGTAGCTCCTACGAGCAGTACTTC
CASSSPTRSSYEQYF
>TRBD1|TRBV2|-|TRBJ1-4
TGTGCCAGCAGAAACGACAGGGCGGCTAATGAAAAACTGTTTTTT
CASRNDRAANEKLFF
>-|TRBV18|few|TRBJ1-4
TGTGCCAGCTCAGCAGCGGGGGCCGTAGCTAGGCTGTTTTTT
CASSAAGAVARLFF
>TRBD1|TRBV5-1|-|TRBJ1-6
TGCGCCAGCAGCTGGGGACAGGGACGGGATTCACCCCTCCACTTT
CASSWGQGRDSPLHF
>TRBD1|TRBV10-2|-|TRBJ1-1
TGCGCCAGCAGCGACAGGGAGAACACTGAAGCTTTCTTT
CASSDRENTEAFF
>-|TRBV6-6|-|TRBJ2-3
TGTGCCAGCAGCTCGGGTCGGATAGATACGCAGTATTTT
CASSSGRIDTQYF
>TRBD2|TRBV7-3|-|TRBJ2-1
TGTGCCAGCAGCTGGTCTAGCGGGGGGGCCGATGAGCAGTTCTTC
CASSWSSGGADEQFF
>TRBD1|TRBV7-6|-|TRBJ2-1
TGTGCCAGCAGCTACACAGGGGGCGTTGGAAATGAGCAGTTCTTC
CASSYTGGVGNEQFF
>-|TRBV27|-|TRBJ1-1
TGTGCCAGCAGTTTTCTCCAAACTACTGAAGCTTTCTTT
CASSFLQTTEAFF
>-|TRBV23-1|-|TRBJ1-2
TGCGCTCGGATGTTCGAGGCCTCAGCTAACTATGGCTACACCTTC
CARMFEASANYGYTF
>TRBD1|TRBV19|few|TRBJ1-2
TGTGCCCGTAGTATTAACTTACAGGGGGTAGTCTATGGCTACACCTTC
CARSINLQGVVYGYTF
>-|TRBV27|once|TRBJ2-3
TGTGCCAGCAGTTTAGCAGGGATTCACACAGATACGCAGTATTTT
CASSLAGIHTDTQYF